A single T cell receptor (beta chain) is shown here with its context. The sample belongs to a study of blood T cell repertoires in COVID-19. CDR3 length: 17 residues. Germline assignment: CDR1 LNHNV and CDR2 YYDKDF (reference sequence). V was pared by 3 bases and J by 0 bases, with 12 bases between. Original analysis: Estimation of nucleated cell counts relied on the amplification of reference gene primers. Sequencing was performed with immunoSEQ multiplex PCR; in TCRdb, only in-frame clones are kept and a portion is missing. V, J and clone size were drawn from that table, and D and trimming were deduced from the DNA. The data hold about 120,000 clones, with around 85% observed a single time.

The material sequenced was peripheral blood. This TCR was recovered from a man aged 60 to 75 with acute or convalescent COVID-19. The chain is built from TRBV15 and TRBJ2-6; a possible D gene is TRBD2 (6 bases). CDR3 sequence (DNA): TGTGCCACCAGCAGTAAGCTAGCGCCCTCTGGGGCCAACGTCCTGACTTTC. This encodes CATSSKLAPSGANVLTF.